The subject of this entry is one T cell receptor (beta chain). Its antigen is currently not known. No base quality values were provided; no much bigger clone lies one nucleotide off. Library prep was done by 5' RACE. The listed sequencing device is NextSeq 500. The TCR library protocol attached unique molecular identifiers to individual cDNA molecules to correct for sequencing error and PCR bias. TCR alpha and beta chains were both sequenced, and the abundances of alpha and beta sequences in each sample were closely correlated with each other. The paper's processing steps were these. V gene, J gene and CDR3 annotation of TCR sequences was performed with Decombinator V4. TCRs were defined as expanded if a significant change between any two time points was detected under a Poisson model with p below 0.0001. Abundances of TCRs were expressed as counts per million after normalisation to the total number of TCRs sequenced in each sample. TRAV1-2 paired with TRAJ12, TRAJ20 or TRAJ33 defined MAIT TCRs, while TRAV10 paired with TRAJ18 defined iNKT TCRs. VDJdb, accessed on 1 November 2021, was searched for TCRs annotated for CMV, EBV and SARS-CoV-2, and TCRs annotated for more than one antigen were excluded. TCRdb reprocessed the public reads (quality trimming at Q25 with fastp, clone calling with MiXCR) and kept in-frame beta chains. Each record represents a unique CDR3 protein, reported with the most common genes and DNA among its rows. The V and J calls and clone size are TCRdb's, not the authors'. This sample has 50,000 to 60,000 distinct CDR3 sequences in its table, and approximately 10% of those were observed once. The ten largest clones take up approximately 10% of the sample.

The study was a case-control design nested within a healthcare worker cohort in London, UK, with weekly nasopharyngeal swab PCR tests and blood sampling. Healthcare workers were recruited between 23 and 31 March 2020, during the week of the UK lockdown, and were followed weekly for up to roughly 16 weeks. This sample is drawn from a study of early T cells in non-severe SARS-CoV-2 infection (dated by TCRdb to about 2021). At the level of the whole study: Bulk RNA from unsorted whole blood was used for TCR sequencing, so alpha and beta chains could not be paired.

From a lookup of the germline V gene (reference sequence), CDR1 and CDR2 are SGHNT and YYREEE. The CDR3 sequence holds 12 residues, the cysteine and phenylalanine included. Only the CDR3 DNA is retained, 36 bases long and in frame from the first base. The junction shows trimming of 6 bases on V and 8 bases on J, plus 12 bases between the germline ends. Study-level results and caveats: VDJdb matching was skewed toward anti-spike CD8 responses and likely underestimated virus-specific expansions by missing private and CD4 specificities.

Sequencing was performed on whole blood. The chain is made from TRBV5-4 and TRBJ2-1, with the D gene uncertain. The sequence came from an adult who was a healthcare worker with PCR-confirmed SARS-CoV-2 infection or an uninfected control (not recorded which). The CDR3 protein is CASTSSRDEQFF. The sequence in DNA is TGTGCCAGCACCTCCTCCCGAGATGAGCAGTTCTTC.